This T cell receptor (beta chain) was sequenced in a study of shared clonotypes between healthy human individuals. Study-wide context: Donor composition was two women and a few men, aged 18 to 49. Whole-study findings and limits: Larger richness was generally estimated for naive than memory subsets.

Naive CD8 cells comprised CD45RO-negative, CCR7-positively selected cells, excluding terminally differentiated effector memory CD45RA+ cells. Every donor was a Caucasian adult from Nashville, Tennessee. A note on this clone: Antigen specificity is unknown.

V shed 7 bases, J shed 6 bases, and the junction held 8 bases outside the gene matches. CDR1 and CDR2 from the germline V gene are MNHEY and SMNVEV (reference sequence). The CDR3 sequence is 15 residues long. This table comes from immunoSEQ multiplex PCR, and its TCRdb copy is limited to in-frame clones, with some not included. The sample comprises under 700,000 clones, approximately 96% of which are singletons, and approximately 0.11% rests with the top ten. The chain has TRBV27 and TRBJ2-7, with 14 bases matching TRBD2. This TCR came from a woman aged 30 to 39 in good health. Sequencing was performed on naive CD8+ T cells sorted from blood. The CDR3 nucleotides read TGTGCCAGCACTCCCGGGACTAGCGGGAGAGGCGAGCAGTACTTC. Residues: CASTPGTSGRGEQYF.